A selection of T cell receptor beta chains follows, all from one sample in a study of regulatory T cells in long-lasting Graves disease. TCRdb processed the multiplex PCR reads anew with MiXCR; each CDR3 protein has one entry. This table holds 450,000 or so distinct CDR3 sequences, 22% found once. The sequencing here drew on peripheral blood mononuclear cells (PBMCs), taken when the disease was refractory, from a patient treated with antithyroid drugs. These receptors all come from a female donor with Graves disease. Both conserved end residues are part of each CDR3. Each record gives: V gene, D gene, clone size, J gene, CDR3 protein, CDR3 DNA. The D gene is left open where the match is weak. Size is stated for part of the rows, as once, few or many counts, or as a class when the clone is expanded.

V gene: TRBV7-2
D gene: -
clone size: many
J gene: TRBJ2-5
CDR3 protein: CASRKQGGQETQYF
CDR3 DNA: TGTGCCAGCAGGAAGCAGGGCGGCCAAGAGACCCAGTACTTC

V gene: TRBV28
D gene: -
clone size: many
J gene: TRBJ1-2
CDR3 protein: CASSPRGKGRIYGYTF
CDR3 DNA: TGTGCCAGCAGTCCCCGGGGGAAGGGGCGGATCTATGGCTACACCTTC

V gene: TRBV20-1
D gene: TRBD2
clone size: few
J gene: TRBJ2-1
CDR3 protein: CSARLAGLYNEQFF
CDR3 DNA: TGCAGTGCGAGACTAGCGGGACTATACAATGAGCAGTTCTTC

V gene: TRBV18
D gene: -
clone size: few
J gene: TRBJ2-7
CDR3 protein: CASSPGQENYEQYF
CDR3 DNA: TGTGCCAGCTCACCGGGACAAGAAAACTACGAGCAGTACTTC

V gene: TRBV27
D gene: -
clone size: -
J gene: TRBJ2-5
CDR3 protein: CASSMSLRHRGVETQYF
CDR3 DNA: TGTGCCAGCAGTATGAGCTTAAGACACCGTGGGGTAGAGACCCAGTACTTC

V gene: TRBV6-5
D gene: -
clone size: few
J gene: TRBJ1-1
CDR3 protein: CASSYWGPGRGNTEAFF
CDR3 DNA: TGTGCCAGCAGTTACTGGGGACCCGGTAGGGGAAACACTGAAGCTTTCTTT

V gene: TRBV9
D gene: -
clone size: -
J gene: TRBJ1-1
CDR3 protein: CASSVGRQEKANTEAFF
CDR3 DNA: TGTGCCAGCAGCGTAGGGAGACAGGAGAAGGCGAACACTGAAGCTTTCTTT

V gene: TRBV7-6
D gene: -
clone size: -
J gene: TRBJ2-7
CDR3 protein: CASSLGASSYEQYF
CDR3 DNA: TGTGCCAGCAGCCTGGGGGCCAGCTCCTACGAGCAGTACTTC

V gene: TRBV12-3/TRBV12-4
D gene: -
clone size: many
J gene: TRBJ1-1
CDR3 protein: CASNPEKVNTEAFF
CDR3 DNA: TGTGCCAGCAACCCCGAGAAGGTGAACACTGAAGCTTTCTTT

V gene: TRBV13
D gene: -
clone size: many
J gene: TRBJ1-4
CDR3 protein: CASSLGTTPNEKLFF
CDR3 DNA: TGTGCCAGCAGCTTAGGGACAACACCTAATGAAAAACTGTTTTTT

V gene: TRBV10-3
D gene: -
clone size: -
J gene: TRBJ1-5
CDR3 protein: CAISESLGMEPQHF
CDR3 DNA: TGTGCCATCAGTGAGTCGTTGGGGATGGAGCCCCAGCATTTT

V gene: TRBV6-1
D gene: -
clone size: few
J gene: TRBJ2-7
CDR3 protein: CASSPIYEQYF
CDR3 DNA: TGTGCCAGCAGTCCTATTTACGAGCAGTACTTC

V gene: TRBV20-1
D gene: TRBD2
clone size: many
J gene: TRBJ2-5
CDR3 protein: CSAEWDYAETQYF
CDR3 DNA: TGCAGTGCGGAATGGGACTACGCCGAGACCCAGTACTTC

V gene: TRBV9
D gene: -
clone size: once
J gene: TRBJ2-7
CDR3 protein: CASNVTSSYEQYF
CDR3 DNA: TGTGCCAGCAACGTAACCTCGAGCTACGAGCAGTACTTC

V gene: TRBV7-9
D gene: -
clone size: many
J gene: TRBJ1-1
CDR3 protein: CASSLPFTEAFF
CDR3 DNA: TGTGCCAGCAGCTTACCCTTCACTGAAGCTTTCTTT

V gene: TRBV19
D gene: -
clone size: -
J gene: TRBJ1-1
CDR3 protein: CATQVPGLNTEAFF
CDR3 DNA: TGTGCCACCCAAGTCCCCGGATTGAACACTGAAGCTTTCTTT

V gene: TRBV11-2
D gene: -
clone size: many
J gene: TRBJ1-2
CDR3 protein: CASSLSENYGYTF
CDR3 DNA: TGTGCCAGCAGCTTATCCGAGAACTATGGCTACACCTTC

V gene: TRBV27
D gene: -
clone size: -
J gene: TRBJ1-5
CDR3 protein: CASRMMGNQPQHF
CDR3 DNA: TGTGCCAGCAGAATGATGGGCAATCAGCCCCAGCATTTT

V gene: TRBV2
D gene: TRBD2
clone size: -
J gene: TRBJ2-1
CDR3 protein: CASSRKALAPGGSYNEQFF
CDR3 DNA: TGTGCCAGCAGCCGAAAGGCACTAGCGCCCGGAGGGAGTTACAATGAGCAGTTCTTC

V gene: TRBV12-3/TRBV12-4
D gene: -
clone size: many
J gene: TRBJ1-6
CDR3 protein: CASSSTGNSPLHF
CDR3 DNA: TGTGCCAGCAGTTCCACAGGGAATTCACCCCTCCACTTT

V gene: TRBV6-5
D gene: -
clone size: many
J gene: TRBJ2-7
CDR3 protein: CASSYSGSYEQYF
CDR3 DNA: TGTGCCAGCAGTTACTCGGGGTCCTACGAGCAGTACTTC

V gene: TRBV10-3
D gene: TRBD1
clone size: few
J gene: TRBJ2-1
CDR3 protein: CAITTSWTGSYNEQFF
CDR3 DNA: TGTGCCATCACGACAAGCTGGACAGGGTCCTACAATGAGCAGTTCTTC

V gene: TRBV7-3
D gene: -
clone size: few
J gene: TRBJ2-2
CDR3 protein: CASSLWPANTGELFF
CDR3 DNA: TGTGCCAGCAGCTTATGGCCGGCGAACACCGGGGAGCTGTTTTTT

V gene: TRBV24-1
D gene: -
clone size: many
J gene: TRBJ1-2
CDR3 protein: CATSGPTQRGNYGYTF
CDR3 DNA: TGTGCCACCAGTGGGCCCACCCAAAGGGGGAACTATGGCTACACCTTC

V gene: TRBV24-1
D gene: -
clone size: few
J gene: TRBJ1-1
CDR3 protein: CATSDYLGSEAFF
CDR3 DNA: TGTGCCACCAGTGATTATTTGGGCTCTGAAGCTTTCTTT

V gene: TRBV5-1
D gene: -
clone size: few
J gene: TRBJ1-5
CDR3 protein: CASRPNQGQPQHF
CDR3 DNA: TGCGCCAGCAGGCCCAATCAGGGACAGCCCCAGCATTTT

V gene: TRBV28
D gene: -
clone size: many
J gene: TRBJ2-7
CDR3 protein: CASRKTGNVDEQYF
CDR3 DNA: TGTGCCAGCAGGAAAACAGGTAATGTCGACGAGCAGTACTTC

V gene: TRBV20-1
D gene: TRBD1
clone size: once
J gene: TRBJ2-5
CDR3 protein: CSALNNQGQGVQEAQYF
CDR3 DNA: TGCAGTGCTCTCAATAATCAAGGCCAGGGGGTCCAAGAGGCCCAGTACTTC

V gene: TRBV12-3/TRBV12-4
D gene: -
clone size: many
J gene: TRBJ1-4
CDR3 protein: CASNPSGFGEKLFF
CDR3 DNA: TGTGCCAGCAACCCCTCGGGGTTCGGTGAAAAACTGTTTTTT

V gene: TRBV15
D gene: -
clone size: few
J gene: TRBJ1-1
CDR3 protein: CATSSRALNTEAFF
CDR3 DNA: TGTGCCACCAGTTCCCGGGCCCTGAACACTGAAGCTTTCTTT

V gene: TRBV2
D gene: -
clone size: many
J gene: TRBJ1-2
CDR3 protein: CASSEISDFYGYTF
CDR3 DNA: TGTGCCAGCAGTGAAATCAGCGACTTCTATGGCTACACCTTC

V gene: TRBV28
D gene: -
clone size: many
J gene: TRBJ1-2
CDR3 protein: CASSAGQFTNYGYTF
CDR3 DNA: TGTGCCAGCAGTGCGGGGCAGTTTACTAACTATGGCTACACCTTC

V gene: TRBV4-3
D gene: TRBD1
clone size: -
J gene: TRBJ1-4
CDR3 protein: CASSTGQGLNEKLFF
CDR3 DNA: TGCGCCAGCAGCACCGGACAGGGGCTTAATGAAAAACTGTTTTTT

V gene: TRBV20-1
D gene: TRBD1
clone size: -
J gene: TRBJ1-6
CDR3 protein: CSAGTGQMDNSPLHF
CDR3 DNA: TGCAGTGCTGGTACGGGACAGATGGATAATTCACCCCTCCACTTT

V gene: TRBV29-1
D gene: -
clone size: -
J gene: TRBJ2-1
CDR3 protein: CSVFQYEFNEQFF
CDR3 DNA: TGCAGCGTTTTCCAGTACGAATTCAATGAGCAGTTCTTC

V gene: TRBV9
D gene: TRBD2
clone size: few
J gene: TRBJ2-2
CDR3 protein: CASSVVAGDTGELFF
CDR3 DNA: TGTGCCAGCAGCGTTGTAGCGGGAGACACCGGGGAGCTGTTTTTT

V gene: TRBV30
D gene: TRBD1
clone size: -
J gene: TRBJ1-1
CDR3 protein: CAWGQDRGMNTEAFF
CDR3 DNA: TGTGCCTGGGGACAGGACAGGGGGATGAACACTGAAGCTTTCTTT

V gene: TRBV7-2
D gene: -
clone size: -
J gene: TRBJ1-1
CDR3 protein: CASSLGLSGQRNTEAFF
CDR3 DNA: TGTGCCAGCAGCTTAGGTCTGTCGGGACAACGGAACACTGAAGCTTTCTTT

V gene: TRBV2
D gene: -
clone size: many
J gene: TRBJ2-7
CDR3 protein: CASRAQPNSYEQYF
CDR3 DNA: TGTGCCAGCAGGGCGCAGCCGAACTCCTACGAGCAGTACTTC

V gene: TRBV28
D gene: -
clone size: many
J gene: TRBJ1-5
CDR3 protein: CASSFRLGGNQPQHF
CDR3 DNA: TGTGCCAGCAGTTTTAGGTTGGGCGGGAATCAGCCCCAGCATTTT

V gene: TRBV20-1
D gene: -
clone size: few
J gene: TRBJ1-1
CDR3 protein: CSARDQGEAFF
CDR3 DNA: TGCAGTGCTAGAGATCAAGGGGAAGCTTTCTTT

V gene: TRBV5-8
D gene: -
clone size: few
J gene: TRBJ1-5
CDR3 protein: CASSLAYGVRPQHF
CDR3 DNA: TGTGCCAGCAGCTTGGCCTACGGGGTGAGGCCCCAGCATTTT

V gene: TRBV20-1
D gene: TRBD1
clone size: many
J gene: TRBJ1-2
CDR3 protein: CSANSGTGGDGYTF
CDR3 DNA: TGCAGTGCTAATTCCGGGACAGGGGGAGATGGCTACACCTTC

V gene: TRBV19
D gene: TRBD2
clone size: -
J gene: TRBJ2-7
CDR3 protein: CASSLSVAGEYEQYF
CDR3 DNA: TGTGCCAGTAGTCTATCGGTAGCGGGAGAATACGAGCAGTACTTC

V gene: TRBV7-7
D gene: -
clone size: -
J gene: TRBJ1-2
CDR3 protein: CASSLGDRASDGYTF
CDR3 DNA: TGTGCTAGCAGCTTGGGGGACCGGGCCAGCGATGGCTACACCTTC

V gene: TRBV28
D gene: -
clone size: many
J gene: TRBJ1-2
CDR3 protein: CASSLIIGNGYTF
CDR3 DNA: TGTGCCAGCAGTTTAATCATAGGGAATGGCTACACCTTC

V gene: TRBV15
D gene: -
clone size: many
J gene: TRBJ1-5
CDR3 protein: CATSINLNRVQPQHF
CDR3 DNA: TGTGCCACCAGCATTAATCTTAACAGGGTACAGCCCCAGCATTTT

V gene: TRBV7-3
D gene: -
clone size: -
J gene: TRBJ2-7
CDR3 protein: CASPTVHEQYF
CDR3 DNA: TGTGCCAGCCCGACAGTCCACGAGCAGTACTTC

V gene: TRBV10-3
D gene: -
clone size: -
J gene: TRBJ1-5
CDR3 protein: CATSEGQPQHF
CDR3 DNA: TGTGCCACCTCCGAGGGGCAGCCCCAGCATTTT

V gene: TRBV28
D gene: -
clone size: many
J gene: TRBJ2-7
CDR3 protein: CASSLSSSLYEQYF
CDR3 DNA: TGTGCCAGCAGTTTATCGTCGAGCCTCTACGAGCAGTACTTC

V gene: TRBV12-3/TRBV12-4
D gene: -
clone size: many
J gene: TRBJ1-2
CDR3 protein: CASSFVRRDHGYTF
CDR3 DNA: TGTGCCAGCAGTTTTGTGCGCAGGGACCATGGCTACACCTTC

V gene: TRBV9
D gene: -
clone size: many
J gene: TRBJ2-7
CDR3 protein: CASSAGTGGEQYF
CDR3 DNA: TGCGCCAGCAGCGCCGGGACCGGGGGCGAGCAGTACTTC

V gene: TRBV7-9
D gene: -
clone size: many
J gene: TRBJ1-3
CDR3 protein: CASSRGTGNTIYF
CDR3 DNA: TGTGCCAGCAGCCGCGGGACGGGAAACACCATATATTTT